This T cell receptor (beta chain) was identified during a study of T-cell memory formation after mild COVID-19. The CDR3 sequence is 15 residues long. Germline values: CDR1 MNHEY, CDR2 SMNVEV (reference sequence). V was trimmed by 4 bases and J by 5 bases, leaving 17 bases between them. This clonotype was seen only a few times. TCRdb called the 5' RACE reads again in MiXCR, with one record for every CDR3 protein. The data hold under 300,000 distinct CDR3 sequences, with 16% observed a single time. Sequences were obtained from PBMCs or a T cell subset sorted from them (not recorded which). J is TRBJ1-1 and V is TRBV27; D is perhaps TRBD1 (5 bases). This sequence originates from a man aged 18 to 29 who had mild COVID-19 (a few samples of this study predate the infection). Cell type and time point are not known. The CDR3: CASSYGPGRGTEAFF. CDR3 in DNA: TGTGCCAGCAGTTACGGACCCGGGAGGGGTACTGAAGCTTTCTTT.